This passage covers 16 T cell receptor beta chains from one sample sequenced in a study of cytomegalovirus exposure and HLA in healthy donors. Researchers ran the PCR with 60 Vbeta and 13 Jbeta primers. Profiling relied on immunoSEQ multiplex PCR, and the TCRdb table lists in-frame clones only, not all of them. The table lists 95,000 to 100,000 clones, about 75% of them singletons. Sequenced input: PBMCs. These receptors were taken from a man aged 50 to 60 in good health and CMV-seronegative.

The J gene is TRBJ2-4, the V gene TRBV19; 8 bases are shared with TRBD1. The CDR3 covers 18 residues. CDR1 LNHDA and CDR2 SQIVND come from the germline V gene (reference sequence). After removal of 3 bases from V and 2 bases from J, the junction contained 12 bases not matched to a gene. CDR3 nucleotides: TGTGCCAGTAGTATGCTCCCCTCAGGGGGCGCGACCAAAAACATTCAGTACTTC. Amino acids: CASSMLPSGGATKNIQYF.

The V call is TRBV9, the J call TRBJ2-1, with TRBD2 matching 15 bases. Per germline, CDR1 SGDLS and CDR2 YYNGEE. The CDR3 has 15 residues. V was clipped by 4 bases and J by 9 bases; unmatched bases: 5. CDR3 amino acids: CASSSGLAGGLEQFF. The CDR3 DNA reads as TGTGCCAGCAGCTCAGGACTAGCGGGGGGGCTTGAGCAGTTCTTC.

CDR3: CASSLAAGGYEQYF. In DNA form, the CDR3 reads TGTGCCAGCAGCTTAGCAGCGGGAGGCTACGAGCAGTACTTC. This chain uses TRBV7-2 with TRBJ2-7; 9 nucleotides agree with TRBD2. The CDR3 consists of 14 residues. The trim removed 0 bases at V and 3 bases at J, leaving 0 bases unmatched. Germline CDR1 is SGHTA and CDR2 is FQGNSA.

V usage is TRBV30 and J usage is TRBJ1-2; TRBD1 matches at 7 bases. The CDR3 runs 15 residues. Germline CDR1 GTSNPN, CDR2 SVGIG (reference sequence). Trimming removed 4 bases from V and 7 bases from J; junction bases left unmatched: 15. The DNA for the CDR3 is TGTGCCTGGATTAGACAGGGAGAAAGGTTAGCTGGCTACACCTTC. It translates to CAWIRQGERLAGYTF.

This clone has only one observation. The chain combines TRBV19 with TRBJ2-3; possible D gene TRBD1, 6 bases. The ends were cut back, 8 bases at V and 2 bases at J, with 17 bases in the middle. In germline, CDR1 is LNHDA, CDR2 SQIVND (reference sequence). There are 15 residues in the CDR3. Here the CDR3 reads CASADRTGFTDTQYF. As DNA, the CDR3 is TGTGCCAGTGCAGACAGGACCGGCTTCACAGATACGCAGTATTTT.

The chain couples TRBV4-2 to TRBJ1-5; 8 positions agree with TRBD1. Germline trimming cut 6 bases from V and 5 bases from J; bases unmatched to any gene: 6. This CDR3 comprises 14 residues. The germline gives CDR1 LGHNA, CDR2 YNFKEQ. DNA of the CDR3: TGTGCCAGCAGTCCGACAGGGGACGATCAGCCCCAGCATTTT. This codes for CASSPTGDDQPQHF.

The chain's CDR3 is CASSGLTGGARQYF. CDR3 nucleotides: TGTGCCAGCAGTGGCTTGACAGGGGGCGCTAGGCAGTACTTC. The chain recombines TRBV6-1 with TRBJ2-7; 10 nucleotides agree with TRBD1. The junction had 9 bases not matched to a gene; V was cut back by 4 bases and J by 9 bases. The germline gives CDR1 MNHNS, CDR2 SASEGT. CDR3 length: 14 residues.

The V and J genes are TRBV19 and TRBJ2-7; no firm D call. Germline V lookup: CDR1 LNHDA, CDR2 SQIVND (reference sequence). The CDR3 runs 14 residues. Deletions cut 1 base from V and 3 bases from J, with 10 bases between. Here the CDR3 reads CASSIVGRHYEQYF. The CDR3 nucleotides read TGTGCCAGTAGTATAGTCGGCAGGCACTACGAGCAGTACTTC.

The gene calls are TRBV21-1 and TRBJ1-1; whether TRBD1, the table's D call, matches the DNA was not checked. TRBV21-1 is marked as a pseudogene. The CDR3 contains 13 residues. CDR3: CASSNTPNTEAFF. The CDR3 DNA is TGTGCCAGCAGCAACACACCGAACACTGAAGCTTTCTTT.

CDR3 loop: CAWSPRGYGYTF. As DNA, the CDR3 is TGTGCCTGGAGCCCCAGAGGATATGGCTACACCTTC. The chain recombines TRBV30 with TRBJ1-2; D not certain. CDR3 length: 12 amino acids. CDR1 and CDR2 (germline): GTSNPN, SVGIG (reference sequence). V shed 3 bases and J shed 5 bases, with 10 bases lying between them.

The chain links TRBV25-1 to TRBJ2-3, with D possibly being TRBD2 (6 bases). The CDR3 sequence is 17 residues long. Per germline, CDR1 MGHDK and CDR2 SYGVNS. V gave up 2 bases and J gave up 3 bases, with 18 bases separating them. Here the CDR3 reads CASSEDIGGIGTDTQYF. DNA for the CDR3: TGTGCCAGCAGTGAAGACATAGGCGGGATAGGTACAGATACGCAGTATTTT.

This chain joins TRBV5-4 and TRBJ2-3; 7 nucleotides match TRBD2. Unmatched junction bases numbered 0, after V lost 1 base and J lost 1 base. Germline V gives CDR1 SGHNT, CDR2 YYREEE (reference sequence). This CDR3 contains 14 residues. The CDR3 DNA reads as TGTGCCAGCAGCTTGCGGGGGGGCACAGATACGCAGTATTTT. Its translation is CASSLRGGTDTQYF.

The CDR3 sequence is CASSNRDRVSDTQYF. In DNA, the CDR3 is TGCGCCAGCAGTAACCGGGACAGGGTATCAGATACGCAGTATTTT. The V gene is TRBV10-2, the J gene TRBJ2-3; TRBD1 aligns across 9 bases. Unmatched junction bases numbered 7, after V lost 5 bases and J lost 4 bases. The CDR3 runs 15 residues. The germline V gene has CDR1 WSHSY and CDR2 SAAADI.

The chain has TRBV7-8 and TRBJ2-5, with 9 nucleotides matching TRBD2. The CDR3 extends over 17 amino acids. Germline assignment: CDR1 SGHVS and CDR2 FQNEAQ. Trimming took 1 base from V and 1 from J; bases not matched to a gene: 7. The CDR3 here is CASSLGLAGLTQETQYF. The CDR3 bases are TGTGCCAGCAGCTTAGGTCTAGCGGGGCTTACCCAAGAGACCCAGTACTTC.

The V call is TRBV4-1, the J call TRBJ1-6; D gene unclear. This CDR3 is built from 15 residues. CDR1 and CDR2 from the germline V gene are MGHRA and YSYEKL. The V end lost 0 bases, the J end lost 3 bases, and 6 bases lay between the germline ends. The CDR3 bases are TGCGCCAGCAGCCAAGATACAATCTATAATTCACCCCTCCACTTT. Protein: CASSQDTIYNSPLHF.

This chain joins TRBV21-1 and TRBJ1-6; whether TRBD1, the table's D call, matches the DNA was not checked. TRBV21-1 is shown as a pseudogene. CDR3 size: 19 residues. The CDR3 region has the DNA TGTGCCAGCAGCGAAGCTGGGGACAGACCACCAAAAGATAATTCACCCCTCCACTTT. It codes for CASSEAGDRPPKDNSPLHF.